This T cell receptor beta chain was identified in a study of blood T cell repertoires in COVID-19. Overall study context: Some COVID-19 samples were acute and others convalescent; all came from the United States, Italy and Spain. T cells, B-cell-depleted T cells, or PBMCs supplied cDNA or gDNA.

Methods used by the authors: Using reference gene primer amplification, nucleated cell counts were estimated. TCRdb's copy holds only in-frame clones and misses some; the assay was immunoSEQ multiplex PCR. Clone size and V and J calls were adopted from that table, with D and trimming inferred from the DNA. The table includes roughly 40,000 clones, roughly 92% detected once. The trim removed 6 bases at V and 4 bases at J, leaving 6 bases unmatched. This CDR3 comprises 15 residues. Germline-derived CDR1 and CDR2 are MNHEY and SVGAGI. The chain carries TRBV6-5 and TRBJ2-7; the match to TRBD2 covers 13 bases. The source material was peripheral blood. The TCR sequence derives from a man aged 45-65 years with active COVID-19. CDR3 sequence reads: CASSPGLAGMYEQYF. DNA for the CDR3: TGTGCCAGCAGCCCGGGACTAGCGGGGATGTACGAGCAGTACTTC.